The clone carrying this TCR beta chain was recorded once. This entry belongs to a study of blood T cell repertoires in COVID-19. Across the whole study: T cells, B-cell-depleted T cells, or PBMCs supplied cDNA or gDNA.

Authors' analysis steps: Estimated nucleated cell counts came from reference gene primer amplification. Profiling relied on immunoSEQ multiplex PCR, and the TCRdb table lists in-frame clones only, not all of them. V and J calls and clone size follow that table, whereas D and trimming were derived from the DNA. The sample contains a few hundred thousand clones, approximately 86% of which appear only once. Trimming took 1 base from V and 2 from J; bases not matched to a gene: 2. CDR3 length: 16 residues. Germline V gene sequence: CDR1 LNHNV, CDR2 YYDKDF (reference sequence). The source is a man between 18 and 35 years old with active or convalescent COVID-19. V usage is TRBV15 and J usage is TRBJ2-7; 13 bases align to TRBD2. The sequencing input was peripheral blood. The CDR3 loop reads CATSRGGTSGTYEQYF. In DNA, the CDR3 is TGTGCCACCAGCAGAGGGGGGACTAGCGGGACCTACGAGCAGTACTTC.